This TCR beta chain comes out of a study of blood T cell repertoires in COVID-19. On the study more broadly: Sites in the United States, Italy and Spain provided acute and convalescent COVID-19 samples. T cells, B-cell-depleted T cells, or PBMCs provided the cDNA or gDNA that served as material.

Authors' analysis steps: Nucleated cell counts were estimated from reference gene primer amplification. Using immunoSEQ multiplex PCR, the repertoire was profiled, and TCRdb retains in-frame clones only, with some absent. The V and J calls and clone size are taken from that table; D and trimming were inferred from the DNA. The sample includes roughly 340,000 clones, more than 70% of them seen just once. Seattle researchers signed up patients amid active infection and tracked them longitudinally. This clonotype was sampled from a woman aged 65 to 85 with COVID-19, enrolled during active disease. Source material: peripheral blood.

The CDR3 coding sequence is TGTGCCATCAGGGGGGGCACTGAAGCTTTCTTT. Its translation: CAIRGGTEAFF. The chain joins TRBV10-3 to TRBJ1-1, with D perhaps matching TRBD1 (5 bases). Germline V CDR1 and CDR2: ENHRY, SYGVKD. V gave up 6 bases and J gave up 4 bases, with 6 bases separating them. This CDR3 is 11 amino acids long.